This note documents a single T cell receptor (beta chain) sequence. Its matching antigen is unknown. Each CDR3 protein is one row after TCRdb ran MiXCR on the 5' RACE reads. The sample shows around 280,000 distinct CDR3 sequences, more than 6.5% of them seen only once. These data belong to a study of identical twins. Findings and limits, study-wide: Rather than following the same donors, the conclusions depended on cross-sectional statistical analysis. Models came in too low on out-of-frame TCR alpha sharing in monozygotic twins.

V was clipped by 3 bases and J by 0 bases, with 10 bases between them. Germline CDR1 reads MRHNA; CDR2 reads SNTAGT. The CDR3 covers 15 residues. The same data also went into a second study, on yellow fever vaccine responses in identical twins.

Sequencing was carried out using memory (CD45RO+) T cells sorted from blood. This TCR derives from a woman between 18 and 29 years old in good health. The J gene is TRBJ2-3, the V gene TRBV6-4; D possibly corresponds to TRBD2 (6 bases). For the CDR3, the DNA is TGTGCCAGCAGTGAAGGGGAGGCTAGCACAGATACGCAGTATTTT. Amino acid sequence: CASSEGEASTDTQYF.